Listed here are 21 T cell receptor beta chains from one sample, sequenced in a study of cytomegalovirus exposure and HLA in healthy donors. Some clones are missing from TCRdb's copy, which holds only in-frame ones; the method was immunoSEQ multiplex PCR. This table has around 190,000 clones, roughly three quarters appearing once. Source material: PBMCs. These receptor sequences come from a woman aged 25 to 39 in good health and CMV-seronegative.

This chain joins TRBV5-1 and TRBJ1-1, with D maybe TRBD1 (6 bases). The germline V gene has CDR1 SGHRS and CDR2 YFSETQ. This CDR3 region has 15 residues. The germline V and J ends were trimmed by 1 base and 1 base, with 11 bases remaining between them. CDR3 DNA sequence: TGCGCCAGCAGCTTGTTCGGACAGACGAACACTGAAGCTTTCTTT. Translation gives CASSLFGQTNTEAFF.

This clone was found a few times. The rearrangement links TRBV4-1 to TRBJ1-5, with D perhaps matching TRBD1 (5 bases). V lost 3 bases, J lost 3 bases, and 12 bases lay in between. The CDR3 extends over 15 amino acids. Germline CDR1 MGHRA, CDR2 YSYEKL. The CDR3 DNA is TGCGCCAGCAGCCACCCGGACACACCCAATCAGCCCCAGCATTTT. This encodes CASSHPDTPNQPQHF.

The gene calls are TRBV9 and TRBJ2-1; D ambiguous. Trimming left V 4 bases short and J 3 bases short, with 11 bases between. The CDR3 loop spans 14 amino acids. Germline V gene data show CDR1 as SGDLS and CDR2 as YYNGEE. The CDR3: CASSPDNFYNEQFF. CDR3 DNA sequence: TGTGCCAGCAGCCCAGACAACTTCTACAATGAGCAGTTCTTC.

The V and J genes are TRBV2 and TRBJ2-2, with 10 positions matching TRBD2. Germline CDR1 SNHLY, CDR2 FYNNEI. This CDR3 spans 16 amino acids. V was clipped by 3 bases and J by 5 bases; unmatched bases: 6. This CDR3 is CASSDRSGRGTGELFF. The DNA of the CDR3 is TGTGCCAGCAGTGACCGCAGCGGGAGGGGTACCGGGGAGCTGTTTTTT. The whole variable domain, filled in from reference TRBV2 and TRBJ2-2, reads EPEVTQTPSHQVTQMGQEVILRCVPISNHLYFYWYRQILGQKVEFLVSFYNNEISEKSEIFDDQFSVERPDGSNFTLKIRSTKLEDSAMYFCASSDRSGRGTGELFFGEGSRLTVL.

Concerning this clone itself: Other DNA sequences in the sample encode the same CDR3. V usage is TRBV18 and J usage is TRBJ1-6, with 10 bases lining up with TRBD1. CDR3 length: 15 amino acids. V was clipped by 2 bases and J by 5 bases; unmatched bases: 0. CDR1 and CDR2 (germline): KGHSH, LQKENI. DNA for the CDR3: TGTGCCAGCTCACCAGGGACAGGGGATAATTCACCCCTCCACTTT. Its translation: CASSPGTGDNSPLHF.

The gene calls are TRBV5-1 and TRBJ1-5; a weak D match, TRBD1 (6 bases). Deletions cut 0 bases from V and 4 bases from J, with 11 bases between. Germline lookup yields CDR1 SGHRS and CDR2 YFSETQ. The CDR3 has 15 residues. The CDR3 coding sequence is TGCGCCAGCAGCTTGGCCGGGGGGCGGAATCAGCCCCAGCATTTT. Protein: CASSLAGGRNQPQHF.

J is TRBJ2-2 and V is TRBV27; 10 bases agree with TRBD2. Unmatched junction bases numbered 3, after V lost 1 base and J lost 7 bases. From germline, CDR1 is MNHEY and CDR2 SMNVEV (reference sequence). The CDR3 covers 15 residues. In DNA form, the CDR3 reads TGTGCCAGCAGTTTATTAGCGGGAGGTCACGGGGAGCTGTTTTTT. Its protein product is CASSLLAGGHGELFF.

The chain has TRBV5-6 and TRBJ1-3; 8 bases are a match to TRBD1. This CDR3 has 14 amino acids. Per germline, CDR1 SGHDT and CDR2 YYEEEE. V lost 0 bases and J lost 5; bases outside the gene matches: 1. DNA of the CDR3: TGTGCCAGCAGCTTGGGGACAGGGAGAAACACCATATATTTT. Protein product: CASSLGTGRNTIYF.

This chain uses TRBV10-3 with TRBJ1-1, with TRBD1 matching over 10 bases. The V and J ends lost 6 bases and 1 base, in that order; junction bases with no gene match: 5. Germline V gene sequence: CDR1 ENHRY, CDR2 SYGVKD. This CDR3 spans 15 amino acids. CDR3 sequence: CAIRDGTGENTEAFF. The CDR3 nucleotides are TGTGCCATCAGAGACGGGACAGGGGAGAACACTGAAGCTTTCTTT.

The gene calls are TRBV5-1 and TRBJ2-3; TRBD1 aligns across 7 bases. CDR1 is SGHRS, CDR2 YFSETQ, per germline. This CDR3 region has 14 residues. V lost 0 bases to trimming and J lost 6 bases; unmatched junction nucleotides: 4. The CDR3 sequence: CASSLEGGQDTQYF. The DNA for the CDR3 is TGCGCCAGCAGCTTGGAAGGGGGCCAGGATACGCAGTATTTT.

Written as DNA, the CDR3 is TGCGCCAGCAGCTCACAGGGGAACAACTACAATGAGCAGTTCTTC. It codes for CASSSQGNNYNEQFF. The J gene is TRBJ2-1, the V gene TRBV5-1; 7 bases fit TRBD1. CDR3 length equals 15 residues. Germline lookup yields CDR1 SGHRS and CDR2 YFSETQ. With V trimmed by 3 bases and J by 3 bases, 6 bases remained unmatched. The full variable domain, its missing parts supplied by reference TRBV5-1 and TRBJ2-1, is KAGVTQTPRYLIKTRGQQVTLSCSPISGHRSVSWYQQTPGQGLQFLFEYFSETQRNKGNFPGRFSGRQFSNSRSEMNVSTLELGDSALYLCASSSQGNNYNEQFFGPGTRLTVL.

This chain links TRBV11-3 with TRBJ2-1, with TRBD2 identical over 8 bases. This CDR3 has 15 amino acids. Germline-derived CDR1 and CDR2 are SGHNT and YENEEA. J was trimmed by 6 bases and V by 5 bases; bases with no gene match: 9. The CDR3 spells CASSPSTSGANEQFF. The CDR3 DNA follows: TGTGCCAGCAGCCCGAGCACTAGCGGTGCCAATGAGCAGTTCTTC.

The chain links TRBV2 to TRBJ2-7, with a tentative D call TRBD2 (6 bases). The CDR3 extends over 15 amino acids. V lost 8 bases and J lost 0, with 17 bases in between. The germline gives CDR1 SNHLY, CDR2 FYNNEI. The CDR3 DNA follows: TGTGCCAGCGTCCCGGGACTTTCGAGCTCCTACGAGCAGTACTTC. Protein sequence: CASVPGLSSSYEQYF.

Written as DNA, the CDR3 is TGTGCCAGCAGCTTTGGGGGGGCCGGCACAGATACGCAGTATTTT. Translation gives CASSFGGAGTDTQYF. This chain uses TRBV13 with TRBJ2-3; D might be TRBD2 (7 bases). Between the trimmed V and J ends, which lost 3 bases and 1 base, there was a span of 11 bases. CDR1 PRHDT and CDR2 FYEKMQ come from the germline V gene (reference sequence). The CDR3 runs 15 residues.

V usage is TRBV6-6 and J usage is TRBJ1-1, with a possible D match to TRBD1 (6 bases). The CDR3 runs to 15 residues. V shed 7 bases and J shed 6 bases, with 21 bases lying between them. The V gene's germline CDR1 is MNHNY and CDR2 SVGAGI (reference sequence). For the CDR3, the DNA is TGTGCCAGCAAGGGCGGAACCGGGACACGGTCTGAAGCTTTCTTT. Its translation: CASKGGTGTRSEAFF.

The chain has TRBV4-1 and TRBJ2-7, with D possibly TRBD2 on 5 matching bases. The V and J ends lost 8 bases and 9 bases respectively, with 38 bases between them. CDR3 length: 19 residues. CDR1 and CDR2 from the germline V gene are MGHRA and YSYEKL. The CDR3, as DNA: TGCGCCAGCGGCGGGTTCCCGGTCAGTAAAATAGTGTATAGGGTCGGGCAGTACTTC. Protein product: CASGGFPVSKIVYRVGQYF.

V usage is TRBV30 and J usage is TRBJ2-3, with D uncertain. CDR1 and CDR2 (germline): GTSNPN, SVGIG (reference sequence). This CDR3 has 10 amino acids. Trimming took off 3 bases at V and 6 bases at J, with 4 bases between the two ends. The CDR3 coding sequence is TGTGCCTGGAGAGCGGATACGCAGTATTTT. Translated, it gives CAWRADTQYF.

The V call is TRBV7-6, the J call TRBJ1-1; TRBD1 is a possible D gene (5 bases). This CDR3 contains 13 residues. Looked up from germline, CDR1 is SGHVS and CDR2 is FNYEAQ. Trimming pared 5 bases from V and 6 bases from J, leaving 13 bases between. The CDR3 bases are TGTGCCAGCAGCCCGGGCAGGGACTCTGAAGCTTTCTTT. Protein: CASSPGRDSEAFF.

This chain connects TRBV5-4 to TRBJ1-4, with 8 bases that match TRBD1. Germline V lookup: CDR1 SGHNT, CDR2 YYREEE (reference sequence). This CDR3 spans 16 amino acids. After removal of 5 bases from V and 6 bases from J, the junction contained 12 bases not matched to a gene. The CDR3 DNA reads TGTGCCAGCAGTTCTATCCCCGGGACAGGTCATGAAAAACTGTTTTTT. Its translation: CASSSIPGTGHEKLFF.

In DNA, the CDR3 is TGCGCCAGCAGCACGGACAGGGGGTCTACCGAGCAGTACTTC. This gives the protein CASSTDRGSTEQYF. The chain carries TRBV5-1 and TRBJ2-7; TRBD1 matches at 10 bases. Germline V gene lookup returns CDR1 SGHRS and CDR2 YFSETQ. Losses at the gene ends were 4 bases for V and 6 bases for J; bases not matched to a gene: 7. CDR3 size: 14 residues.

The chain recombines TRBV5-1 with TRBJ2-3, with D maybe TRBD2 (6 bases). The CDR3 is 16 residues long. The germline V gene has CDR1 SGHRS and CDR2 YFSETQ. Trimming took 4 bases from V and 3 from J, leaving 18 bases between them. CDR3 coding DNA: TGCGCCAGCAGCCAGGACATACCTGGGGGGACAGATACGCAGTATTTT. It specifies CASSQDIPGGTDTQYF.